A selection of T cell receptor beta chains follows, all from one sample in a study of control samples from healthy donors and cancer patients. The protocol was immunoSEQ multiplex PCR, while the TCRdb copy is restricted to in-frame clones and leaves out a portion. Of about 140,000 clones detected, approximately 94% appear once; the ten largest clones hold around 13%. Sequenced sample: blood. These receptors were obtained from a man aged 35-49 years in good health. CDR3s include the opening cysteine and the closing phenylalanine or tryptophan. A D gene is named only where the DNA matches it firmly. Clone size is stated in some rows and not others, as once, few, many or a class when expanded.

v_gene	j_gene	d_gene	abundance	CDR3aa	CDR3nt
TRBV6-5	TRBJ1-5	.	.	CASSYVAGDQPQHF	TGTGCCAGCAGTTACGTGGCAGGGGATCAGCCCCAGCATTTT
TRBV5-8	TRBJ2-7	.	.	CASSPRNEQYF	TGTGCCAGCAGCCCCAGAAACGAGCAGTACTTC
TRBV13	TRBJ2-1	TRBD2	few	CASSLGASGSSFYNEQFF	TGTGCCAGCAGCTTAGGAGCTAGCGGGAGTAGTTTCTACAATGAGCAGTTCTTC
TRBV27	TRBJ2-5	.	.	CASSPGWGDYQETQYF	TGTGCCAGCAGTCCGGGGTGGGGGGATTATCAAGAGACCCAGTACTTC
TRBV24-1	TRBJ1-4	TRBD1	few	CATSDPGQGIEKLFF	TGTGCCACCAGTGATCCGGGACAGGGGATCGAAAAACTGTTTTTT
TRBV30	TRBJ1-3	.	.	CAWSVLGTGNTIYF	TGTGCCTGGAGTGTACTCGGTACTGGAAACACCATATATTTT
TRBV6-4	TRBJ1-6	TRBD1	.	CASSAQGGINNSPLHF	TGTGCCAGCAGTGCGCAGGGGGGGATTAATAATTCACCCCTCCACTTT
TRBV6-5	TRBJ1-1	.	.	CASSPSPGREAFF	TGTGCCAGCAGTCCCTCTCCGGGACGTGAAGCTTTCTTT
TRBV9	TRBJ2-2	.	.	CASSAIGQPVSGELFF	TGTGCCAGCAGCGCCATTGGACAGCCGGTGTCCGGGGAGCTGTTTTTT
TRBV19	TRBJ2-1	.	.	CASTPLGPNEQFF	TGTGCCAGTACCCCCCTGGGACCCAATGAGCAGTTCTTC
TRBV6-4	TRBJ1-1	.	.	CASKGGMDWTEAFF	TGTGCCAGCAAAGGGGGGATGGATTGGACTGAAGCTTTCTTT
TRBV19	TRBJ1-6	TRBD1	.	CASSTDRGRYNSPLHF	TGTGCCAGTAGTACCGACAGGGGACGTTATAATTCACCCCTCCACTTT
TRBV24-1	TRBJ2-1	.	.	CATSERTGNEQFF	TGTGCCACCAGTGAGAGAACAGGGAATGAGCAGTTCTTC
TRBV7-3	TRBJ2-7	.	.	CASSLTQGPGYEQYF	TGTGCCAGCAGCTTAACCCAGGGTCCTGGATACGAGCAGTACTTC
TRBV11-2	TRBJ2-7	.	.	CASSPVRGGEQYF	TGTGCCAGCAGCCCCGTGAGGGGAGGCGAGCAGTACTTC
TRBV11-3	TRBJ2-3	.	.	CASSLGGAGDTQYF	TGTGCCAGCAGCTTAGGGGGGGCCGGAGATACGCAGTATTTT
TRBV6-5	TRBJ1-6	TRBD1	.	CASSSTGVSPLHF	TGTGCCAGCAGTAGTACAGGGGTTTCACCCCTCCACTTT
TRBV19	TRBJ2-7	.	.	CASSPGRAYEQYF	TGTGCCAGTAGTCCCGGGCGGGCCTACGAGCAGTACTTC
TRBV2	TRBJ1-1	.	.	CASSEYPNTEAFF	TGTGCCAGCAGTGAATACCCGAACACTGAAGCTTTCTTT
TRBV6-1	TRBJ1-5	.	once	CASSENTGREPQHF	TGTGCCAGCAGTGAAAACACGGGGAGGGAACCCCAGCATTTT
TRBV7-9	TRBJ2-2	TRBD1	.	CASSLDRGTGTGELFF	TGTGCCAGCAGCCTAGACAGGGGAACGGGAACCGGGGAGCTGTTTTTT